This TCR beta chain was sequenced during a study of cytomegalovirus exposure and HLA in healthy donors. General study findings and limits: Listed as cytomegalovirus-associated were 170 or so TCR beta chains.

A note on this clone: Its target is unknown.

Method: immunoSEQ multiplex PCR; TCRdb's copy keeps in-frame clones and lacks some. The sample lists 150,000 to 200,000 clones, about 83% occurring once. This TCR derives from a woman under 30 in good health and CMV-seronegative. Sequencing was done on a sample of PBMCs.

CDR3 amino acids: CASSLEGQGGEKLFF. The CDR3 DNA is TGCGCCAGCAGCTTGGAGGGACAGGGAGGCGAAAAACTGTTTTTT. This chain joins TRBV5-1 and TRBJ1-4; 9 bases line up with TRBD1. J lost 8 bases, V lost 0 bases, and 5 bases had no gene match. This CDR3 comprises 15 residues. The germline gives CDR1 SGHRS, CDR2 YFSETQ.